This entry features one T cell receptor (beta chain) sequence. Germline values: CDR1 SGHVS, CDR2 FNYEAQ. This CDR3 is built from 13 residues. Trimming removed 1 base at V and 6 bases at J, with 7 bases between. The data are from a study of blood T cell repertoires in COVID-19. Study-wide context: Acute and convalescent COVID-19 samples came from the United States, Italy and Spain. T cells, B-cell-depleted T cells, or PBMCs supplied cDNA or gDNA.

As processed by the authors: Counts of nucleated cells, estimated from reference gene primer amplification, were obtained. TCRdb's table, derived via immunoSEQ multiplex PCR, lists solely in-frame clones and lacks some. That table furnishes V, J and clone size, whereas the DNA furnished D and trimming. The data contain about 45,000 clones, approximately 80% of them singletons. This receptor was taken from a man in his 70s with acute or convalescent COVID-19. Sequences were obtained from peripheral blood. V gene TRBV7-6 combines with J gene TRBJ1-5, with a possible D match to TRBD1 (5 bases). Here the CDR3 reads CASSLDRGQPQHF. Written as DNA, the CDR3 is TGTGCCAGCAGCTTAGATAGGGGTCAGCCCCAGCATTTT. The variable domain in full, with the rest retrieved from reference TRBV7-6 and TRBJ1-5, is GAGVSQSPRYKVTKRGQDVALRCDPISGHVSLYWYRQALGQGPEFLTYFNYEAQQDKSGLPNDRFSAERPEGSISTLTIQRTEQRDSAMYRCASSLDRGQPQHFGDGTRLSIL.